This T cell receptor (beta chain) was found in a study of tumor and adjacent non-tumor tissue in lung cancer. Germline assignment: CDR1 MDHEN and CDR2 SYDVKM. This CDR3 has 16 amino acids. TCRbeta libraries were built with three rounds of nested PCR, modified from ARM-PCR. One entry per CDR3 protein results from TCRdb running MiXCR on the multiplex PCR reads. The sample contains about 76,000 distinct CDR3 sequences, around 70% of which appear only once. RNA was extracted from bulk tissue without any cell sorting. Concerning this clonotype: A read error may produce the germline difference seen at one junction end.

The V gene is TRBV28, the J gene TRBJ2-2, with TRBD2 matching over 7 bases. Sequencing was carried out using lung tumor tissue. This receptor was taken from a woman aged 70-85 years with non-small cell lung cancer. The CDR3 region is CASTRGSIANTGEPFF. In DNA form, the CDR3 reads TGTGCCAGCACTCGCGGGAGCATAGCGAATACCGGGGAGCCGTTTTTT.